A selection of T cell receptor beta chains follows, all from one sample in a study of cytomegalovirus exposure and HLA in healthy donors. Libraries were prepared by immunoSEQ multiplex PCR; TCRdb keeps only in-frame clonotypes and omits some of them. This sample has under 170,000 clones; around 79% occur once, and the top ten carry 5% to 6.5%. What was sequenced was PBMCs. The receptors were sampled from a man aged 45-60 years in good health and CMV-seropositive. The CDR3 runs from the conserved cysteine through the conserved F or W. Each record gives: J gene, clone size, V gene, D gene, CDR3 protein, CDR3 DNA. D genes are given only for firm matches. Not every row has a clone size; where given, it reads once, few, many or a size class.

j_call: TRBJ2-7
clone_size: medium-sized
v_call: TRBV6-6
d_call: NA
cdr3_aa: CASSYGDSSIYEQYF
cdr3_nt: TGTGCCAGCAGTTACGGTGACAGTTCAATCTACGAGCAGTACTTC

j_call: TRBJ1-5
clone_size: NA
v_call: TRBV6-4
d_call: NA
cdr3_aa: CASRRYSNQPQHF
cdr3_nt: TGTGCCAGCAGGAGATATAGCAATCAGCCCCAGCATTTT

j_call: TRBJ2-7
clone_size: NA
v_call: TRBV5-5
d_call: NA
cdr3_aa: CASSLSGSSYEQYF
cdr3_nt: TGTGCCAGCAGCTTGTCAGGAAGCTCCTACGAGCAGTACTTC

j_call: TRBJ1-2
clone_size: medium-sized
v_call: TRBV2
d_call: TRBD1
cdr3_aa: CASGRDRLQDGYTF
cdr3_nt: TGTGCCAGCGGAAGGGACAGATTGCAGGATGGCTACACCTTC

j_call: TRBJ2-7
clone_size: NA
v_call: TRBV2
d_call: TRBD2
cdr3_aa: CASSDGTSGVEQYF
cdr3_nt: TGTGCCAGCAGTGACGGGACTAGCGGGGTGGAGCAGTACTTC

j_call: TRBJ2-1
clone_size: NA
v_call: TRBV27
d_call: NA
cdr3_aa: CASTPSATYNEQFF
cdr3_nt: TGTGCCAGCACGCCTAGCGCCACCTACAATGAGCAGTTCTTC

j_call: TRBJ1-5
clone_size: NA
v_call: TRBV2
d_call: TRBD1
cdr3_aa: CASSAPGGGTGGEPQHF
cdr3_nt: TGTGCCAGCAGTGCTCCAGGCGGGGGGACAGGGGGTGAGCCCCAGCATTTT

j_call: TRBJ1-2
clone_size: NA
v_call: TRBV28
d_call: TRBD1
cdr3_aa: CASGPRGQATANYGYTF
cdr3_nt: TGTGCCAGCGGCCCAAGAGGACAGGCGACGGCTAACTATGGCTACACCTTC

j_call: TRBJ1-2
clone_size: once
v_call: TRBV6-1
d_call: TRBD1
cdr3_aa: CASSEARTGNYGYTF
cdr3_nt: TGTGCCAGCAGTGAAGCTCGGACAGGGAACTATGGCTACACCTTC

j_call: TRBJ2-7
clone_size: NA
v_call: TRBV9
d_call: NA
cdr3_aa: CASSVGAGITYEQYF
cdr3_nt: TGTGCCAGCAGCGTAGGAGCAGGGATTACCTACGAGCAGTACTTC

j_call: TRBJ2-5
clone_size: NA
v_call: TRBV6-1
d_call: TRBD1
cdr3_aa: CASSEQGAGETQYF
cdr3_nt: TGTGCCAGCAGTGAACAGGGGGCGGGGGAGACCCAGTACTTC

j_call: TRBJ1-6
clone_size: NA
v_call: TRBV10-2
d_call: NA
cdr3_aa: CASSVAGVGNSPLHF
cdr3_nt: TGCGCCAGCAGTGTAGCGGGGGTCGGTAATTCACCCCTCCACTTT

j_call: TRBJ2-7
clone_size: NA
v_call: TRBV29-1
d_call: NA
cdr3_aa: CSVEGAPGEQYF
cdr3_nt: TGCAGCGTTGAGGGGGCCCCCGGCGAGCAGTACTTC

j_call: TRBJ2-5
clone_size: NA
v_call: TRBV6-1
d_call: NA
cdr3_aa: CASSEQGGETQYF
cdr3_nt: TGTGCCAGCAGTGAACAGGGTGGAGAGACCCAGTACTTC

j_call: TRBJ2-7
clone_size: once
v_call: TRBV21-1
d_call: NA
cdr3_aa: CASSPQQRPRLEQYF
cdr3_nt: TGTGCCAGCAGCCCACAACAGAGACCCCGCCTCGAGCAGTACTTC

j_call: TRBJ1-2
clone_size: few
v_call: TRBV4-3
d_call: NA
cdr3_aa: CASSQDGKGDGYTF
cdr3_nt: TGCGCCAGCAGCCAAGATGGGAAAGGGGATGGCTACACCTTC

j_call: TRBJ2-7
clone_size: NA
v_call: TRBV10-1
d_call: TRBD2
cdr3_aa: CASSARLAGVYEQYF
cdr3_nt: TGCGCCAGCAGTGCAAGACTAGCGGGAGTCTACGAGCAGTACTTC

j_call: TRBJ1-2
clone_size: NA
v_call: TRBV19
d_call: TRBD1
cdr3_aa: CASSPRTGGGNYGYTF
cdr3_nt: TGTGCCAGTAGTCCTCGGACAGGGGGCGGTAACTATGGCTACACCTTC

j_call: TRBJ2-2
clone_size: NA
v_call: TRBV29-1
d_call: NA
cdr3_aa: CSVERQGPGELFF
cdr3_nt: TGCAGCGTTGAAAGGCAGGGGCCCGGGGAGCTGTTTTTT

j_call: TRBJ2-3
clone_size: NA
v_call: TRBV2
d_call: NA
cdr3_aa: CASSDRRGDTQYF
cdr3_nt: TGTGCCAGCAGTGATCGACGGGGGGATACGCAGTATTTT

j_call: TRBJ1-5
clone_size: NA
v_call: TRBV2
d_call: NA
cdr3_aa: CASSYSNQPQHF
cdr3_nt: TGTGCCAGCAGTTATAGCAATCAGCCCCAGCATTTT

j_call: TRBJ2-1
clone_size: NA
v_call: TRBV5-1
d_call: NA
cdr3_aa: CASSLSGDLNEQFF
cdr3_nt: TGCGCCAGCAGCTTGTCAGGGGATCTTAATGAGCAGTTCTTC